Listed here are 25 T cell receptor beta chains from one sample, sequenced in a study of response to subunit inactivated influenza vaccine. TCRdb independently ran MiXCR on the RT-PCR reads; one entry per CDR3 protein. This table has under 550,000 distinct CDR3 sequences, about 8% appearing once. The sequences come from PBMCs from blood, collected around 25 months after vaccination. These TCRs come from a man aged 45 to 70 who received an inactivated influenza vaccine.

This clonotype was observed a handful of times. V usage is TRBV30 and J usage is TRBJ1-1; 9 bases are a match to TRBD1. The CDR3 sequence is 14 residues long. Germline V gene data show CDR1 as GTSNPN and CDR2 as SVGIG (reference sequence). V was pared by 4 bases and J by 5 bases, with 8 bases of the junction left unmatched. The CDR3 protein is CAWTYRGPRTEAFF. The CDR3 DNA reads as TGTGCCTGGACCTACAGGGGGCCGCGGACTGAAGCTTTCTTT.

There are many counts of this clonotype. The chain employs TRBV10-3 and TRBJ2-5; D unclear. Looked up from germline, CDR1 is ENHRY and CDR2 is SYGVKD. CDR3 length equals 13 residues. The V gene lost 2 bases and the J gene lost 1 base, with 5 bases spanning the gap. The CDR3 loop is CAISEQRQETQYF. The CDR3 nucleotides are TGTGCCATCAGTGAGCAGCGCCAAGAGACCCAGTACTTC.

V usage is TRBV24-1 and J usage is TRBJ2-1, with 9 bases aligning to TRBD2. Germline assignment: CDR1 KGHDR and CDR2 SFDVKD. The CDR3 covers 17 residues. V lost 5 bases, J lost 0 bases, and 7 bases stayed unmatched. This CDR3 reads CATSAARLAVSYNEQFF. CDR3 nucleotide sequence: TGTGCCACCAGTGCCGCCCGACTAGCGGTCTCCTACAATGAGCAGTTCTTC.

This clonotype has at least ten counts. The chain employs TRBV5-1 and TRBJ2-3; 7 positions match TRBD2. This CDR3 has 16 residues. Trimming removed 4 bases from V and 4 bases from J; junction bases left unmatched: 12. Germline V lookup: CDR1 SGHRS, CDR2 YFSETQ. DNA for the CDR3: TGCGCCAGCAGCCCGGTTGGCGGGAGAAGTGCAGATACGCAGTATTTT. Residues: CASSPVGGRSADTQYF.

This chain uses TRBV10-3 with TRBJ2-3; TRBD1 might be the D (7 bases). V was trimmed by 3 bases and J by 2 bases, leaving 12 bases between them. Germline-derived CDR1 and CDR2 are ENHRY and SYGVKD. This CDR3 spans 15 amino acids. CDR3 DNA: TGTGCCATCAGTGAACAGGGGAGGATCACAGATACGCAGTATTTT. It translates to CAISEQGRITDTQYF.

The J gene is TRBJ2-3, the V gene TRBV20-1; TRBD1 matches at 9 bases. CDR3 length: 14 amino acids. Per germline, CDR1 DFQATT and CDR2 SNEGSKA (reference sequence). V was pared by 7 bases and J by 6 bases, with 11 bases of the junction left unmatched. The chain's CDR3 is CSDLDRGWGDTQYF. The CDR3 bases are TGCAGTGACCTGGACAGGGGTTGGGGGGATACGCAGTATTTT.

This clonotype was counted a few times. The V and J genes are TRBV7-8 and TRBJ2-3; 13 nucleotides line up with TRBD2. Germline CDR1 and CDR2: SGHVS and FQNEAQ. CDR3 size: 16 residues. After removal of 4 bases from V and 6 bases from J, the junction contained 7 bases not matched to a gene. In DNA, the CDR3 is TGTGCCAGCAGCTCGGGACTAGCGGGGCCGAAGGATACGCAGTATTTT. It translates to CASSSGLAGPKDTQYF.

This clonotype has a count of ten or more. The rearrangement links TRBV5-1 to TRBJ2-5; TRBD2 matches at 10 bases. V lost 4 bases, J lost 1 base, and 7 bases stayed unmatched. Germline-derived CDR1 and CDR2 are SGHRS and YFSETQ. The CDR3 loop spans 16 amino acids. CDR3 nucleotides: TGCGCCAGCAGCGTGAGCCTAGCGGGAGTCCAAGAGACCCAGTACTTC. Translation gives CASSVSLAGVQETQYF. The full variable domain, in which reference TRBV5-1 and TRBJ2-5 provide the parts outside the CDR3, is KAGVTQTPRYLIKTRGQQVTLSCSPISGHRSVSWYQQTPGQGLQFLFEYFSETQRNKGNFPGRFSGRQFSNSRSEMNVSTLELGDSALYLCASSVSLAGVQETQYFGPGTRLLVL.

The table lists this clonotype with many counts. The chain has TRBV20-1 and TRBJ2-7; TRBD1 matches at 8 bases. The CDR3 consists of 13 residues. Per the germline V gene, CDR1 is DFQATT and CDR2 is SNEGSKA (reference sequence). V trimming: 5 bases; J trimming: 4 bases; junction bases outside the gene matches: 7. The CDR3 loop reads CSAEDRVKYEQYF. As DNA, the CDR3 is TGCAGTGCTGAGGACAGGGTTAAATACGAGCAGTACTTC.

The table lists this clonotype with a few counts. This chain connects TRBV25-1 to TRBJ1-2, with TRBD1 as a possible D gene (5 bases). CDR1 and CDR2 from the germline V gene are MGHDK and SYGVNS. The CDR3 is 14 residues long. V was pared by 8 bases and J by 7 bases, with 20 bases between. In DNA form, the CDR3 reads TGTGCCAGCTCCTTCAGGTCCGGGGACGGTGGCTACACCTTC. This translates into CASSFRSGDGGYTF.

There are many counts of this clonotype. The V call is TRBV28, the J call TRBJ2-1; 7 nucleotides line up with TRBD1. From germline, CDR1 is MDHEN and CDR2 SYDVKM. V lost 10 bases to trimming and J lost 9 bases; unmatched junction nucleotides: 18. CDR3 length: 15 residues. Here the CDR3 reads CATEPNRQGRSEQFF. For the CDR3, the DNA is TGTGCCACCGAGCCGAACCGACAGGGAAGGAGTGAGCAGTTCTTC.

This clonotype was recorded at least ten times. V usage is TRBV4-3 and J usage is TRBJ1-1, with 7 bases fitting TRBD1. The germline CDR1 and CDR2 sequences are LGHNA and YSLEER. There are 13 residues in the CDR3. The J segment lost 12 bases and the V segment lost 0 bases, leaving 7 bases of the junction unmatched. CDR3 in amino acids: CASSQDGTELTFF. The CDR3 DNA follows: TGCGCCAGCAGCCAAGATGGGACAGAATTAACTTTCTTT.

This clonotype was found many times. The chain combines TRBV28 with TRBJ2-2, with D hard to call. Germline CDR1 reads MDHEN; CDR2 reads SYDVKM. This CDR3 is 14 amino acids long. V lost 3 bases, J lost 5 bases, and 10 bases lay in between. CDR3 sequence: CASSLNLNTGELFF. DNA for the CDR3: TGTGCCAGCAGTTTGAATCTAAATACCGGGGAGCTGTTTTTT.

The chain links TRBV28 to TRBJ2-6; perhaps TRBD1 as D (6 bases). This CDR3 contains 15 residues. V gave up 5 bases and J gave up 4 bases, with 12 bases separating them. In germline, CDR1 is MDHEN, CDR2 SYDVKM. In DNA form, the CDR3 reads TGTGCCAGCAGTCTAACAGGGTTGGGGGCCAACGTCCTGACTTTC. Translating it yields CASSLTGLGANVLTF.

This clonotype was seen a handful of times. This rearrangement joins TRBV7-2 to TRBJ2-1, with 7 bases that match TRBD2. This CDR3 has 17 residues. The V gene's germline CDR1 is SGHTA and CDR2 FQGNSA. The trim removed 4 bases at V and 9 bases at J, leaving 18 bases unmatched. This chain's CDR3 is CASSSQGGFGGNVEQFF. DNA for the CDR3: TGTGCCAGCAGCTCCCAGGGAGGGTTTGGGGGGAATGTTGAGCAGTTCTTC.

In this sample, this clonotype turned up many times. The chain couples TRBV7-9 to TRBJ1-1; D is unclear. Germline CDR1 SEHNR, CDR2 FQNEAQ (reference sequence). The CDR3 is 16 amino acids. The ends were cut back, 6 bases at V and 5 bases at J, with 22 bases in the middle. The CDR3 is CASSYPFEGPRTEAFF. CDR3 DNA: TGTGCCAGCAGTTACCCATTCGAGGGCCCGAGAACTGAAGCTTTCTTT.

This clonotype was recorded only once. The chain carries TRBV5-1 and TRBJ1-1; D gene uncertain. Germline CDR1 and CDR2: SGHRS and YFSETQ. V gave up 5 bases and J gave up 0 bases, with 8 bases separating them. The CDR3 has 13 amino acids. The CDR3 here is CASRAGLNTEAFF. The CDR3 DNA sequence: TGCGCCAGCAGAGCAGGATTGAACACTGAAGCTTTCTTT.

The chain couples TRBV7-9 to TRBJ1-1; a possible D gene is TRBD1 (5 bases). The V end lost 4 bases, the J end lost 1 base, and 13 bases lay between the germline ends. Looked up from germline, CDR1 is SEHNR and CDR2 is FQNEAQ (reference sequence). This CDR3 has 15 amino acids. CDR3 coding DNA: TGTGCCAGCAGCTATGGGGGGAGAGGGAACACTGAAGCTTTCTTT. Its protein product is CASSYGGRGNTEAFF.

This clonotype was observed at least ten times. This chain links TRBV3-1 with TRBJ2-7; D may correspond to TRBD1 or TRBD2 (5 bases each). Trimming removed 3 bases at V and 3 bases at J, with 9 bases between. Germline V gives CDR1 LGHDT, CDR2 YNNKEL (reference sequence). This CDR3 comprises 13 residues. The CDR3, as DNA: TGTGCCAGCAGCCAGTTGGGGGTCTACGAGCAGTACTTC. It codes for CASSQLGVYEQYF.

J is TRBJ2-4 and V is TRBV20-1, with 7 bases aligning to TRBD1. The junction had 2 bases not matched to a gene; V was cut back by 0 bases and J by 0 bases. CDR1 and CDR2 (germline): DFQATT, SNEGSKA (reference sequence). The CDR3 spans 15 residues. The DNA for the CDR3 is TGCAGTGCTAGAGAGGGACAGCTAGCCAAAAACATTCAGTACTTC. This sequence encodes CSAREGQLAKNIQYF.

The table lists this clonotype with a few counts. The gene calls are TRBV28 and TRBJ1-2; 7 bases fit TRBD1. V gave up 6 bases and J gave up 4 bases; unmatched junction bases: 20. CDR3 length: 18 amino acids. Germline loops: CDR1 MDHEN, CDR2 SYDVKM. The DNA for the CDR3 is TGTGCCAGCAGCCCCACTGACAGGGCCCCTCGTGTGAGCTATGGCTACACCTTC. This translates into CASSPTDRAPRVSYGYTF.

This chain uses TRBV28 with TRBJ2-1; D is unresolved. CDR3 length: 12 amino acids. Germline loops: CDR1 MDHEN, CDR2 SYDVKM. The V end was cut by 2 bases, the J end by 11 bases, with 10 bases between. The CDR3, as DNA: TGTGCCAGCAGTTTACCACCAGAGAAGCAGTTCTTC. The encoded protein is CASSLPPEKQFF. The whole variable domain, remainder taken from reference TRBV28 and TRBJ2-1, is DVKVTQSSRYLVKRTGEKVFLECVQDMDHENMFWYRQDPGLGLRLIYFSYDVKMKEKGDIPEGYSVSREKKERFSLILESASTNQTSMYLCASSLPPEKQFFGPGTRLTVL.

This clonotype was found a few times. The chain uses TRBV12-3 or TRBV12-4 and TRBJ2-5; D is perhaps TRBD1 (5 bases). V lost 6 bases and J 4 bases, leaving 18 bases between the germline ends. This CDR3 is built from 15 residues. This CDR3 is CASSPNGARGETQYF. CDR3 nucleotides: TGTGCCAGCAGCCCAAATGGGGCAAGGGGAGAGACCCAGTACTTC.

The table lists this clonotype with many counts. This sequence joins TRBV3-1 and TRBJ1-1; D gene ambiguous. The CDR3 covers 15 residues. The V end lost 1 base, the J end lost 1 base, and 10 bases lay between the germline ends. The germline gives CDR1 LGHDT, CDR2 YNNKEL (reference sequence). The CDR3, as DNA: TGTGCCAGCAGCCAAGGGAGGCAGGCGAACACTGAAGCTTTCTTT. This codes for CASSQGRQANTEAFF.

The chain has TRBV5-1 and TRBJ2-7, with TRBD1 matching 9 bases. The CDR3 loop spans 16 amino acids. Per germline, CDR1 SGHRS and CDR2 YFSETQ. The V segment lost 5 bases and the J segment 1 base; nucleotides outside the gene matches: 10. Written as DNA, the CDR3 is TGCGCCAGCAGGAACTTTGGGGGACAGGGTTCCTACGAGCAGTACTTC. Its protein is CASRNFGGQGSYEQYF.